A selection of T cell receptor beta chains follows, all from one sample in a study of T cell repertoires in cytomegalovirus infection. Via MiXCR, TCRdb re-called the reads, giving one row per CDR3 protein. Of roughly 200,000 distinct CDR3 sequences in the sample, approximately 17% were seen once. Sequencing used CD8+ T cells from PBMCs. The source of these receptors is a human donor in good health (CMV status not recorded). Some clones in this sample may be carry-over from other donors' samples. Both conserved end residues are part of each CDR3. The order of the fields is clone size, D gene, V gene, J gene, CDR3 length, CDR3 DNA, CDR3 protein. D genes are given only for firm matches. For some rows the clone size is stated as once, few or many, or as a class when expanded; others skip it.

size: few; D: -; V: TRBV6-2/TRBV6-3; J: TRBJ2-6; length: 16; DNA: TGTGCCAGCAGTTATTCCTTACTAGCTGGGGCCAACGTCCTGACTTTC; CDR3: CASSYSLLAGANVLTF
size: -; D: -; V: TRBV7-2; J: TRBJ2-3; length: 17; DNA: TGTGCCAGCAGCTCAGGGACCTGGCTTACAGATCCAGATACGCAGTATTTT; CDR3: CASSSGTWLTDPDTQYF
size: few; D: -; V: TRBV4-1; J: TRBJ2-1; length: 16; DNA: TGCGCCAGCAGCCAAGAGATGGGGGTGAGGGTCGATGAGCAGTTCTTC; CDR3: CASSQEMGVRVDEQFF
size: once; D: TRBD1; V: TRBV7-6; J: TRBJ1-1; length: 16; DNA: TGTGCCAGCAGCCCGCGCTTGGGACAGCTGAACACTGAAGCTTTCTTT; CDR3: CASSPRLGQLNTEAFF
size: few; D: TRBD1; V: TRBV6-5; J: TRBJ1-2; length: 14; DNA: TGTGCCAGCAGTTACTCCGGGACAGAGGGTGGCTACACCTTC; CDR3: CASSYSGTEGGYTF
size: few; D: TRBD1; V: TRBV5-1; J: TRBJ2-7; length: 14; DNA: TGCGCCAGCAGCTTGACAATCTCAGGGGGCGAGCAGTACTTC; CDR3: CASSLTISGGEQYF
size: few; D: -; V: TRBV12-3/TRBV12-4; J: TRBJ1-3; length: 13; DNA: TGTGCCAGCAGTCCGGGACACGGAAACACCATATATTTT; CDR3: CASSPGHGNTIYF
size: -; D: TRBD1; V: TRBV6-5; J: TRBJ2-7; length: 17; DNA: TGTGCCAGCAGTTACTGGGTCCCGGGACAGTTATACTACGAGCAGTACTTC; CDR3: CASSYWVPGQLYYEQYF
size: once; D: -; V: TRBV6-2/TRBV6-3; J: TRBJ1-1; length: 16; DNA: TGTGCCAGCAGTTACAGGTTGAACAGGGCCGTTACTGAAGCTTTCTTT; CDR3: CASSYRLNRAVTEAFF
size: -; D: -; V: TRBV4-2; J: TRBJ1-2; length: 18; DNA: TGTGCCAGCAGCCAAGATCCGACAGAGAGGCCAGTCGATTATGGCTACACCTTC; CDR3: CASSQDPTERPVDYGYTF
size: -; D: -; V: TRBV7-2; J: TRBJ2-1; length: 15; DNA: TGTGCCAGCAGCTTAGAAGTGGGCTCCTACAATGAGCAGTTCTTC; CDR3: CASSLEVGSYNEQFF
size: few; D: TRBD2; V: TRBV12-3/TRBV12-4; J: TRBJ2-3; length: 19; DNA: TGTGCCAGCAGTTTACAGACTAGCCCCTTCCCTTTTAGCACAGATACGCAGTATTTT; CDR3: CASSLQTSPFPFSTDTQYF
size: few; D: TRBD2; V: TRBV6-5; J: TRBJ2-3; length: 16; DNA: TGTGCCAGCAGTTACTCACGACTAGCGGGGACAGATACGCAGTATTTT; CDR3: CASSYSRLAGTDTQYF
size: -; D: TRBD2; V: TRBV7-4; J: TRBJ2-1; length: 16; DNA: TGTGCCAGCAGCCACACCCAGACTAGCGACTACAATGAGCAGTTCTTC; CDR3: CASSHTQTSDYNEQFF
size: -; D: TRBD1; V: TRBV7-9; J: TRBJ1-1; length: 15; DNA: TGTGCCAGCAGCCCACCCCGGACAGGGAACACTGAAGCTTTCTTT; CDR3: CASSPPRTGNTEAFF
size: few; D: -; V: TRBV4-2; J: TRBJ2-7; length: 13; DNA: TGTGCCAGCAGCCAACGGGGGGCATGGGAGCAGTACTTC; CDR3: CASSQRGAWEQYF
size: many; D: -; V: TRBV7-2; J: TRBJ2-5; length: 11; DNA: TGTGCCAGCAGCTACCAAGAGACCCAGTACTTC; CDR3: CASSYQETQYF
size: -; D: -; V: TRBV9; J: TRBJ1-5; length: 14; DNA: TGTGCCAGCAGCGAAGGGTCAGGCAATCAGCCCCAGCATTTT; CDR3: CASSEGSGNQPQHF
size: -; D: -; V: TRBV28; J: TRBJ2-7; length: 16; DNA: TGTGCCAGCAGTTCTTTCCCTACAGGGCTCTCCTACGAGCAGTACTTC; CDR3: CASSSFPTGLSYEQYF
size: many; D: -; V: TRBV7-2; J: TRBJ2-3; length: 14; DNA: TGTGCCAGCAGCCTTAGACAATACACAGATACGCAGTATTTT; CDR3: CASSLRQYTDTQYF
size: -; D: -; V: TRBV15; J: TRBJ2-3; length: 15; DNA: TGTGCCACCAGCGGACATTTCGGGTCCACAGATACGCAGTATTTT; CDR3: CATSGHFGSTDTQYF
size: -; D: -; V: TRBV6-1; J: TRBJ1-2; length: 14; DNA: TGTGCCAGCAGCGCTGCGACAGTGACCTATGGCTACACCTTC; CDR3: CASSAATVTYGYTF
size: -; D: -; V: TRBV6-6; J: TRBJ2-7; length: 13; DNA: TGTGCCACCAAAGGCTGGGCTGCCTACGAGCAGTACTTC; CDR3: CATKGWAAYEQYF
size: few; D: -; V: TRBV7-9; J: TRBJ2-1; length: 14; DNA: TGTGCCAGCATCCCGGAGGGTTCCTACAATGAGCAGTTCTTC; CDR3: CASIPEGSYNEQFF
size: few; D: TRBD1; V: TRBV29-1; J: TRBJ1-1; length: 15; DNA: TGCAGCGCCCGAGGGGAGGGGGCGACTGGCACTGAAGCTTTCTTT; CDR3: CSARGEGATGTEAFF
size: few; D: TRBD1; V: TRBV13; J: TRBJ1-6; length: 15; DNA: TGTGCCAGCAGCTTACAACAGGGGGTAGGTTCACCCCTCCACTTT; CDR3: CASSLQQGVGSPLHF
size: -; D: -; V: TRBV30; J: TRBJ1-1; length: 11; DNA: TGTGCCTGGAGTCTGAACACTGAAGCTTTCTTT; CDR3: CAWSLNTEAFF
size: -; D: TRBD1; V: TRBV20-1; J: TRBJ2-7; length: 14; DNA: TGCAGTGCTAGAGACCGGGACAGGTCCTACGAGCAGTACTTC; CDR3: CSARDRDRSYEQYF
size: -; D: TRBD1; V: TRBV7-6; J: TRBJ2-4; length: 15; DNA: TGTGCTAGCAGTATAGACAGGGGAGCCAAAAACATTCAGTACTTC; CDR3: CASSIDRGAKNIQYF
size: few; D: TRBD1; V: TRBV4-3; J: TRBJ2-2; length: 16; DNA: TGCGCCAGCAGCCCGGCAGGGGGCCACAACACCGGGGAGCTGTTTTTT; CDR3: CASSPAGGHNTGELFF
size: few; D: -; V: TRBV6-2/TRBV6-3; J: TRBJ2-7; length: 16; DNA: TGTGCCAGCAGTTACTGGGGCCTGGAGCCTCGCTACGAGCAGTACTTC; CDR3: CASSYWGLEPRYEQYF
size: few; D: -; V: TRBV9; J: TRBJ2-7; length: 14; DNA: TGTGCCAGCAGCGCCGGGACAAGCTCCTACGAGCAGTACTTC; CDR3: CASSAGTSSYEQYF
size: few; D: -; V: TRBV12-3/TRBV12-4; J: TRBJ1-2; length: 12; DNA: TGTGCCAGCAGTCCGGGGGGCGTTGGCTACACCTTC; CDR3: CASSPGGVGYTF
size: -; D: TRBD1; V: TRBV15; J: TRBJ1-5; length: 14; DNA: TGTGCCACCAGCGGCAGGGGGGCCCAGCAGCCCCAGCATTTT; CDR3: CATSGRGAQQPQHF
size: -; D: -; V: TRBV2; J: TRBJ2-7; length: 16; DNA: TGTGCCAGCAGTGAAGGGTCGTGGGAGAGCTCCTACGAGCAGTACTTC; CDR3: CASSEGSWESSYEQYF
size: few; D: -; V: TRBV13; J: TRBJ1-1; length: 14; DNA: TGTGCCAGCAGCTCCCCTAGAGACAGGATTGAAGCTTTCTTT; CDR3: CASSSPRDRIEAFF
size: -; D: TRBD2; V: TRBV5-4; J: TRBJ2-3; length: 16; DNA: TGTGCCAGCAGCTTGGTCCCCCGTAGCGGGGTCCCAACGCAGTATTTT; CDR3: CASSLVPRSGVPTQYF
size: few; D: TRBD2; V: TRBV7-9; J: TRBJ2-7; length: 15; DNA: TGTGCCAGCAGCTTAGGGACTAGCGGGCGCTACGAGCAGTACTTC; CDR3: CASSLGTSGRYEQYF
size: few; D: TRBD1; V: TRBV7-9; J: TRBJ2-1; length: 16; DNA: TGTGCCAGCAGCGCGACAGGGGGGATGTCGGTCTATGAGCAGTTCTTC; CDR3: CASSATGGMSVYEQFF
size: -; D: -; V: TRBV5-5; J: TRBJ2-3; length: 15; DNA: TGTGCCAGCAGCGTGACAGCCCTTAGCACAGATACGCAGTATTTT; CDR3: CASSVTALSTDTQYF